The 15 T cell receptor beta chains below were found in one sample sequenced in a study of PD-1 blockade in classical Hodgkin lymphoma (dated by TCRdb to about 2020). The label giving this sample's time point can be read as: cycle 1 day 1 (C1D1), immediately before nivolumab initiation. All trial patients had relapsed after autologous stem cell transplantation, with cohorts A, B and C differing in prior brentuximab vedotin exposure. Libraries were prepared through the immunoSEQ multiplex PCR assay. This is the immuneACCESS table as TCRdb keeps it, with only in-frame sequences that have V and J called. A part of the clones is gone; compared with another copy, unresolved V genes explain less than half, and the rest is unexplained. In this sample the table shows about 24,000 clones, 80% of which occur a single time. The ten biggest clones cover about 7% of the sample. The input for sequencing was peripheral blood mononuclear cells (PBMCs), taken at baseline. Receptors were obtained from a human donor with classical Hodgkin lymphoma.

The V and J genes are TRBV5-3 and TRBJ1-4; D is uncertain. TRBV5-3 is an ORF for which the function is uncertain. The germline V and J ends were trimmed by 1 base and 3 bases, with 7 bases remaining between them. The CDR3 loop spans 14 amino acids. The chain's CDR3 is CARSLPGSNEKLFF. The CDR3 DNA follows: TGTGCCAGAAGCTTGCCGGGATCTAATGAAAAACTGTTTTTT.

Written as DNA, the CDR3 is TGCGCCAGCAGCTTGGCCTCCCCTCTGGGGTACAATGAGCAGTTCTTC. Translation gives CASSLASPLGYNEQFF. This rearrangement joins TRBV5-1 to TRBJ2-1; no firm D call. Trimming removed 0 bases from V and 4 bases from J, with 14 bases in between. This CDR3 contains 16 residues. Germline assignment: CDR1 SGHRS and CDR2 YFSETQ.

The V gene is TRBV6-6, the J gene TRBJ2-2; 9 nucleotides line up with TRBD1. Unmatched junction bases numbered 7, after V lost 5 bases and J lost 6 bases. The germline gives CDR1 MNHNY, CDR2 SVGAGI (reference sequence). The CDR3 is 15 residues long. CDR3 sequence reads: CASSIGQGRAGELFF. CDR3 bases: TGTGCCAGCAGTATCGGACAGGGGAGGGCCGGGGAGCTGTTTTTT.

This clone has a single count. The chain employs TRBV6-1 and TRBJ2-7; 11 bases are a match to TRBD2. Germline trimming cut 6 bases from V and 4 bases from J; bases unmatched to any gene: 8. This CDR3 is built from 15 residues. From germline, CDR1 is MNHNS and CDR2 SASEGT. The CDR3 DNA is TGTGCCAGCAGCGGGACTAGCGGCACCTTATACGAGCAGTACTTC. Protein product: CASSGTSGTLYEQYF.

The chain joins TRBV5-6 to TRBJ2-7; D uncertain. Trimming shortened V by 4 bases and J by 3 bases, and 8 bases separated the two germline ends. This CDR3 is built from 12 residues. Germline values: CDR1 SGHDT, CDR2 YYEEEE. CDR3 sequence: CASSPWGYEQYF. DNA of the CDR3: TGTGCCAGCAGCCCGTGGGGCTACGAGCAGTACTTC.

The genes are TRBV5-6 and TRBJ1-5; D possibly corresponds to TRBD1 (5 bases). The CDR3 is made up of 12 amino acids. Deletions cut 0 bases from V and 9 bases from J, with 7 bases between. Germline loops: CDR1 SGHDT, CDR2 YYEEEE. In DNA, the CDR3 is TGTGCCAGCAGCTTGGGGGGCTCGCCCCAGCATTTT. Its protein is CASSLGGSPQHF. The full variable domain, in which reference TRBV5-6 and TRBJ1-5 provide the parts outside the CDR3, is DAGVTQSPTHLIKTRGQQVTLRCSPKSGHDTVSWYQQALGQGPQFIFQYYEEEERQRGNFPDRFSGHQFPNYSSELNVNALLLGDSALYLCASSLGGSPQHFGDGTRLSIL.

The chain couples TRBV6-5 to TRBJ2-3, with D possibly being TRBD2 (5 bases). The V end was cut by 6 bases, the J end by 1 base, with 14 bases between. The CDR3 is 15 amino acids. The germline CDR1 and CDR2 sequences are MNHEY and SVGAGI. The CDR3 spells CASRTRVAGTDTQYF. The DNA of the CDR3 is TGTGCCAGCAGAACGAGGGTGGCAGGCACAGATACGCAGTATTTT.

The chain couples TRBV10-1 to TRBJ1-2; 7 bases agree with TRBD1. The germline V gene has CDR1 WNHNN and CDR2 SYGVQD (reference sequence). With V trimmed by 2 bases and J by 3 bases, 0 bases remained unmatched. The CDR3 length is 13 residues. The CDR3 protein is CASSETGDYGYTF. CDR3 DNA: TGCGCCAGCAGTGAGACAGGGGACTATGGCTACACCTTC.

The chain is built from TRBV6-6 and TRBJ2-1; 8 positions match TRBD1. CDR1 and CDR2 (germline): MNHNY, SVGAGI (reference sequence). CDR3 length equals 15 residues. The V and J ends lost 6 bases and 7 bases, in that order; junction bases with no gene match: 11. The CDR3 sequence: CASSPDRASWNEQFF. The CDR3 DNA is TGTGCCAGCAGCCCGGACAGGGCGAGTTGGAATGAGCAGTTCTTC.

The rearrangement uses TRBV10-3 and TRBJ2-5, with TRBD2 identical over 9 bases. The CDR3 spans 15 residues. Trimming removed 0 bases from V and 5 bases from J; junction bases left unmatched: 4. Germline V gene lookup returns CDR1 ENHRY and CDR2 SYGVKD. CDR3 nucleotides: TGTGCCATCAGTGAGTCGGGACTAGCCTGGGAGACCCAGTACTTC. As protein: CAISESGLAWETQYF.

This chain links TRBV27 with TRBJ2-3; D is unresolved. The CDR3 has 15 residues. The germline V gene encodes CDR1 MNHEY and CDR2 SMNVEV (reference sequence). V lost 6 bases and J lost 0, with 13 bases in between. The CDR3 region has the DNA TGTGCCAGCAGCCGGACCCAATTTAGCACAGATACGCAGTATTTT. This gives the protein CASSRTQFSTDTQYF.

The rearrangement uses TRBV18 and TRBJ2-5, with 9 bases fitting TRBD1. The CDR3 has 14 residues. V was pared by 6 bases and J by 5 bases, with 7 bases of the junction left unmatched. Germline values: CDR1 KGHSH, CDR2 LQKENI. The CDR3 loop reads CASSPGTGFETQYF. The CDR3 nucleotides read TGTGCCAGCTCTCCCGGGACAGGGTTCGAGACCCAGTACTTC.

This clone was counted a single time. The rearrangement uses TRBV19 and TRBJ1-5, with D perhaps TRBD1 (5 bases). This CDR3 is built from 13 residues. In germline, CDR1 is LNHDA, CDR2 SQIVND (reference sequence). Trimming shortened V by 5 bases and J by 8 bases, and 13 bases separated the two germline ends. DNA of the CDR3: TGTGCCAGTAGTCCCCACGGACATAAGCCCCAGCATTTT. It yields the protein CASSPHGHKPQHF.

The chain joins TRBV5-6 to TRBJ2-7; D may be TRBD1 or TRBD2 (5 bases each). Trimming removed 2 bases from V and 3 bases from J, with 18 bases in between. The CDR3 has 16 residues. Germline CDR1 SGHDT, CDR2 YYEEEE. The CDR3 nucleotides read TGTGCCAGCAGCTTTTTAGCCCCCGGGGACCTCTACGAGCAGTACTTC. Protein sequence: CASSFLAPGDLYEQYF.

The CDR3 DNA follows: TGTGCCAGCTCACCACCCGACAGCCCCAATCAGCCCCAGCATTTT. Encoded protein: CASSPPDSPNQPQHF. The J gene is TRBJ1-5, the V gene TRBV18; the D gene is possibly TRBD1 (5 bases). V was trimmed by 0 bases and J by 3 bases, leaving 9 bases between them. CDR1 and CDR2 (germline): KGHSH, LQKENI. The length of the CDR3 is 15 residues.